This T cell receptor beta chain emerged from a study of technical replicates of blood from a few donors. J gave up 12 bases and V 2 bases, and 9 bases lay outside the gene matches. The CDR3 totals 13 residues. CDR1 LNHDA and CDR2 SQIVND come from the germline V gene (reference sequence). Produced via immunoSEQ multiplex PCR; TCRdb's table is partial and in-frame only. Of approximately 82,000 clones in the sample, roughly 94% were seen once. Specimen: T cells isolated from PBMCs. This sequence joins TRBV19 and TRBJ1-2; 7 positions agree with TRBD1. The source is a human donor in good health. DNA of the CDR3: TGTGCCAGTAGTATACAGGACAGGAAGACCCACACCTTC. This translates into CASSIQDRKTHTF.